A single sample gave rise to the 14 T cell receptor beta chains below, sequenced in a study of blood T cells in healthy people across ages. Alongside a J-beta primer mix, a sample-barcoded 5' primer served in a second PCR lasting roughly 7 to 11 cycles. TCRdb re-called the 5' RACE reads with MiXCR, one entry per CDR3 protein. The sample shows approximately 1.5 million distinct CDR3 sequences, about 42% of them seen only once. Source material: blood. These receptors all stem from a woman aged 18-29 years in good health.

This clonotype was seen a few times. CDR3 residues: CASSFRLGLGYTF. Written as DNA, the CDR3 is TGTGCCAGCAGCTTTCGGTTAGGGCTCGGCTACACCTTC. This sequence joins TRBV11-2 and TRBJ1-2; D uncertain. Germline CDR1 is SGHAT and CDR2 is FQNNGV. Trimming removed 3 bases at V and 8 bases at J, with 13 bases between. This CDR3 comprises 13 residues.

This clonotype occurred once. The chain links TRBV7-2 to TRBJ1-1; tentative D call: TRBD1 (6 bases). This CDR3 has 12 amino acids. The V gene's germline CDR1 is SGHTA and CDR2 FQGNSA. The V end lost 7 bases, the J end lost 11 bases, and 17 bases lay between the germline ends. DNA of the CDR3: TGTGCCAGCAACTTGGCGCGGACAGCTGCTTTCTTT. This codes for CASNLARTAAFF. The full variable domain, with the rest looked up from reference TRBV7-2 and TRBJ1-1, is GAGVSQSPSNKVTEKGKDVELRCDPISGHTALYWYRQSLGQGLEFLIYFQGNSAPDKSGLPSDRFSAERTGGSVSTLTIQRTQQEDSAVYLCASNLARTAAFFGQGTRLTVV.

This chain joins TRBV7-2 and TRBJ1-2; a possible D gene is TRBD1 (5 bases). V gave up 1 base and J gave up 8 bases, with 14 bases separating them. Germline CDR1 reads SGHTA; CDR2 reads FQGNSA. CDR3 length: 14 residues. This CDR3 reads CASSLGLGVNGYTF. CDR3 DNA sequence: TGTGCCAGCAGCTTAGGGTTAGGGGTTAACGGCTACACCTTC.

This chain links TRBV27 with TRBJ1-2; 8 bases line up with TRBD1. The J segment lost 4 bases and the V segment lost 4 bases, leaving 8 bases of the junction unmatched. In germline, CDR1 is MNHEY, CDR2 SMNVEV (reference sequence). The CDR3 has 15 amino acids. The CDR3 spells CASSSGQGGVYGYTF. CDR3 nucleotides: TGTGCCAGCAGTTCAGGACAGGGTGGGGTCTATGGCTACACCTTC.

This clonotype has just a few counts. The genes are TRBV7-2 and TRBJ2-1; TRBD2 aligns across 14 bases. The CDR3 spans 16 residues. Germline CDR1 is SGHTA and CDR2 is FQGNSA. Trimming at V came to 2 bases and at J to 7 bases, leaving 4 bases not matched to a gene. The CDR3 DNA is TGTGCCAGCAGCTTAATAGGGACTAGCGGGGGTAATGAGCAGTTCTTC. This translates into CASSLIGTSGGNEQFF.

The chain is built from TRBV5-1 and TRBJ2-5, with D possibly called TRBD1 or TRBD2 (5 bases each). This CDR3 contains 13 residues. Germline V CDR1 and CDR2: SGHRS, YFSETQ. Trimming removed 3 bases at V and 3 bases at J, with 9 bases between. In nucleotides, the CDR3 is TGCGCCAGCAGCTCCATGGGGGAAGAGACCCAGTACTTC. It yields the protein CASSSMGEETQYF.

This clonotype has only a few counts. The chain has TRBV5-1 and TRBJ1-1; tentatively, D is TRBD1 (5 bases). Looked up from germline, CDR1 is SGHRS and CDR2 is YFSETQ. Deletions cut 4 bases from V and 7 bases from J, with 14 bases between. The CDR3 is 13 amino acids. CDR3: CASSPRERGEAFF. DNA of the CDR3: TGCGCCAGCAGCCCTCGCGAGAGGGGTGAAGCTTTCTTT.

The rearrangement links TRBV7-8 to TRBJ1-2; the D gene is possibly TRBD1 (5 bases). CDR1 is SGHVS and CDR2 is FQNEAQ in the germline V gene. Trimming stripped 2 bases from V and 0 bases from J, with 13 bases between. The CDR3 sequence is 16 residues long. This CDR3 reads CASSLLMTASNYGYTF. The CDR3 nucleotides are TGTGCCAGCAGCTTACTCATGACAGCCTCTAACTATGGCTACACCTTC.

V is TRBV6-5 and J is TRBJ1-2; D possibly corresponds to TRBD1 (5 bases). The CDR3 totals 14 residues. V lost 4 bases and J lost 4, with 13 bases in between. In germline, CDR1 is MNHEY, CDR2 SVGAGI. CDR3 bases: TGTGCCAGCAGTTTCCAGGGAAGGGCCTATGGCTACACCTTC. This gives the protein CASSFQGRAYGYTF.

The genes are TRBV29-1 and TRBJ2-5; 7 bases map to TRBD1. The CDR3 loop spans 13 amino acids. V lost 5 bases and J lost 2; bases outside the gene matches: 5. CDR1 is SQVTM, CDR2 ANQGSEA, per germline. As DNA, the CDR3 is TGCAGCGTTTACTCGGGACAGCAAGAGACCCAGTACTTC. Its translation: CSVYSGQQETQYF.

Written as DNA, the CDR3 is TGTGCCAGCAGCCTAGGGCGGGAGACAGCGTACTCCTACGAGCAGTACTTC. Its protein product is CASSLGRETAYSYEQYF. The gene calls are TRBV6-1 and TRBJ2-5; 7 bases are shared with TRBD2. The DNA end is a closer match to TRBJ2-7, so the J assignment may be wrong. The CDR3 is 17 residues long. The V gene's germline CDR1 is MNHNS and CDR2 SASEGT.

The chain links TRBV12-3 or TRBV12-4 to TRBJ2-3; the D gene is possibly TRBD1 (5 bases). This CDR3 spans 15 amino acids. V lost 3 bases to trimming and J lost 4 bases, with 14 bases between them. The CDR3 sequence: CASSFEGVWSDTQYF. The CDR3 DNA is TGTGCCAGCAGTTTTGAAGGGGTTTGGTCAGATACGCAGTATTTT.

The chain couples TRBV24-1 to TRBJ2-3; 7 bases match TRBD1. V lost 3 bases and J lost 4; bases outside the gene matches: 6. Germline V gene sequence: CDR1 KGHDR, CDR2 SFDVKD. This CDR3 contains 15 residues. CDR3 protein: CATSDPYRGPDTQYF. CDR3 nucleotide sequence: TGTGCCACCAGTGATCCCTACAGGGGCCCAGATACGCAGTATTTT.

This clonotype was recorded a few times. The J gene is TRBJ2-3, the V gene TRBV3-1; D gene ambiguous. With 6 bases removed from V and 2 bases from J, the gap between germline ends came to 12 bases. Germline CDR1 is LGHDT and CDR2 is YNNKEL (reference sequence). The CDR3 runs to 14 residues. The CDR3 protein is CASRDLGYTDTQYF. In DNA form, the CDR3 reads TGTGCCAGCAGAGACCTTGGGTACACAGATACGCAGTATTTT.